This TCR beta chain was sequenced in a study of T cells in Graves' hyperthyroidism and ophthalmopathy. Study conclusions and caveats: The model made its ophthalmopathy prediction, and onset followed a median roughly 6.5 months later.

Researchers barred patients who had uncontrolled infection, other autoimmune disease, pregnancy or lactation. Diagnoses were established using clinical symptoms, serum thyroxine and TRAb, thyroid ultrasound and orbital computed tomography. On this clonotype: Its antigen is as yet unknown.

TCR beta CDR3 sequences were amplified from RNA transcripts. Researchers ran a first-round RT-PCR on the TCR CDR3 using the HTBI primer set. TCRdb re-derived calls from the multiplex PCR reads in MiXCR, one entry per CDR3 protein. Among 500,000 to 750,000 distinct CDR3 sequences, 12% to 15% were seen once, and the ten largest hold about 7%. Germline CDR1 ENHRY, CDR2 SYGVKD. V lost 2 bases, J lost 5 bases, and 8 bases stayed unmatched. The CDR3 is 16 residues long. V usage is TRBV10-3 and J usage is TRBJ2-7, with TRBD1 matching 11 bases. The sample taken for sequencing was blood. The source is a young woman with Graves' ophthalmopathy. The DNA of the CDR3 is TGTGCCATCAGTGAGCCGCAATGGGACAGGGGGGACGAGCAGTACTTC. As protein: CAISEPQWDRGDEQYF.